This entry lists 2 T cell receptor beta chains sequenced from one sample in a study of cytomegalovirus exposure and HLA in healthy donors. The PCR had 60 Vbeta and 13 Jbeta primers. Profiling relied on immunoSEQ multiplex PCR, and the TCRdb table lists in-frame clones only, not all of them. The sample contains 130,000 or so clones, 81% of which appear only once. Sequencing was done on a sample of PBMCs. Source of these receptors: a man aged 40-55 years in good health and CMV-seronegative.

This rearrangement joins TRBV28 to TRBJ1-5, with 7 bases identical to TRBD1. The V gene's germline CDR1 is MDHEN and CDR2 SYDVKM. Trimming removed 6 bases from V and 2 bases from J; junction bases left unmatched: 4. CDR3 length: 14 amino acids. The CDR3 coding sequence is TGTGCCAGCAGGAAAGACAGGGGCAATCAGCCCCAGCATTTT. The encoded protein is CASRKDRGNQPQHF.

CDR3 sequence reads: CASSFQREYNEQFF. CDR3 sequence (DNA): TGTGCCAGCAGTTTCCAGCGGGAGTACAATGAGCAGTTCTTC. V is TRBV28 and J is TRBJ2-1; 8 bases match TRBD2. Per the germline V gene, CDR1 is MDHEN and CDR2 is SYDVKM. This CDR3 is 14 amino acids long. The ends lost 3 bases at V and 4 bases at J; junction bases unmatched: 2.